The clone carrying this T cell receptor beta chain was picked up many times. The antigen is unknown. The sample belongs to a study of glioma-infiltrating T cells. Across the whole study: Low-grade gliomas were grade II; glioblastomas were grade IV at initial diagnosis.

Amplification of TCR alpha and beta CDR3 regions from RNA used iRepertoire nested multiplex PCR. Tissue mRNA or PBMC total RNA, 100-400 ng, went into one-step reverse transcription and amplification. MiXCR, run by TCRdb on the multiplex PCR reads, gives a single entry per CDR3 protein. Of about 410,000 distinct CDR3 sequences listed, more than 35% are singletons. Whole-study results and caveats: Non-neoplastic patients had below-expected tissue-blood divergence, while all gliomas exceeded expectation. A blood CDR3 motif signature was depleted in highly divergent patients.

Sequencing input: glioma tissue, nonneoplastic brain tissue, or PBMCs (not recorded which). The clonotype originates from a human donor with low-grade glioma or glioblastoma, undergoing nonglioma brain surgery, or in good health (not recorded which).

CDR3 in DNA: TGTGCCAGCAGCCGTCCCGGGACAGGGGGCGCGAATGGCTACACCTTC. Protein: CASSRPGTGGANGYTF. The V and J genes are TRBV7-9 and TRBJ1-2, with 12 positions matching TRBD1. The CDR3 has 16 residues. V lost 5 bases and J lost 6; bases outside the gene matches: 10. CDR1 is SEHNR and CDR2 is FQNEAQ in the germline V gene (reference sequence).